This TCR beta chain was documented in a study of CD8 T cells in ankylosing spondylitis. The CDR3 contains 16 residues. Germline CDR1 and CDR2: MGHRA and YSYEKL. With 0 bases removed from V and 2 bases from J, the gap between germline ends came to 13 bases. MiXCR, run by TCRdb on the 5' RACE reads, gives a single entry per CDR3 protein. This table has over 60,000 distinct CDR3 sequences, over 4% appearing once. This clonotype was detected a few times. Material: blood, either unsorted or a sorted T cell fraction (not recorded which). This TCR came from a male donor with ankylosing spondylitis or in good health (not recorded which). The chain is built from TRBV4-1 and TRBJ1-1, with TRBD1 as a possible D gene (6 bases). The CDR3 here is CASSQEGAGVNTEAFF. DNA of the CDR3: TGCGCCAGCAGCCAAGAGGGGGCGGGGGTCAACACTGAAGCTTTCTTT.